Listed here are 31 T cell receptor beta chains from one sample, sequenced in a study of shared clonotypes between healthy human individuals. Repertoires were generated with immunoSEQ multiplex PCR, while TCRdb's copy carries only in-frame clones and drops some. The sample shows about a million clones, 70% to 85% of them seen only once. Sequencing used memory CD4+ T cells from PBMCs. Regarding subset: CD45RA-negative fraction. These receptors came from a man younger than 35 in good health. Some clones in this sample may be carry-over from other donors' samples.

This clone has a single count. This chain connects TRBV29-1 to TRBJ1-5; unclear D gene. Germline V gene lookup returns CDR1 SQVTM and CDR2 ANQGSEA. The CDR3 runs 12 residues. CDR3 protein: CAVGHSNQPQHF. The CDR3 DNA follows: TGCGCGGTGGGTCATAGCAATCAGCCCCAGCATTTT.

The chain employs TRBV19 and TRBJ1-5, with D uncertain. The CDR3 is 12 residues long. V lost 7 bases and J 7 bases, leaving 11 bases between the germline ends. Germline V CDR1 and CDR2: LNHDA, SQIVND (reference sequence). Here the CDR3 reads CASTNPPQPQHF. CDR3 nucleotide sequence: TGTGCCAGTACCAACCCTCCCCAGCCCCAGCATTTT.

The CDR3 spells CASSQEVEGREQFF. CDR3 nucleotide sequence: TGCGCCAGCAGCCAAGAAGTGGAAGGAAGGGAGCAGTTCTTC. The J gene is TRBJ2-1, the V gene TRBV4-1; D ambiguous. V gave up 0 bases and J gave up 10 bases, with 13 bases separating them. Germline CDR1 and CDR2: MGHRA and YSYEKL. The CDR3 loop spans 14 amino acids.

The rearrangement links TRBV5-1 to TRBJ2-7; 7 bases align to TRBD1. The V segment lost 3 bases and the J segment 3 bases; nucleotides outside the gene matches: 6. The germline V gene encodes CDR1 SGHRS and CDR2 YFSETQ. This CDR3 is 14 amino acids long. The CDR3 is CASSYSGTDYEQYF. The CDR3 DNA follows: TGCGCCAGCAGCTATTCCGGGACAGACTACGAGCAGTACTTC.

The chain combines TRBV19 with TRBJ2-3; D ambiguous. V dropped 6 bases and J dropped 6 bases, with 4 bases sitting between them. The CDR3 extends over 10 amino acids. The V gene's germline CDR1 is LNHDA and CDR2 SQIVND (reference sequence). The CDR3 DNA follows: TGTGCCAGTAGCAGGGATACGCAGTATTTT. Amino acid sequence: CASSRDTQYF.

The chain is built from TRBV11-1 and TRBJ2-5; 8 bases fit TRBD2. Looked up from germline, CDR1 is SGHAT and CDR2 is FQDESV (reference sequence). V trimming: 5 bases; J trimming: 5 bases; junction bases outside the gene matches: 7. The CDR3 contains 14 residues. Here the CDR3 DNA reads TGTGCCAGCAGCGTACCGGGACTAGGTGAGACCCAGTACTTC. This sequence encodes CASSVPGLGETQYF.

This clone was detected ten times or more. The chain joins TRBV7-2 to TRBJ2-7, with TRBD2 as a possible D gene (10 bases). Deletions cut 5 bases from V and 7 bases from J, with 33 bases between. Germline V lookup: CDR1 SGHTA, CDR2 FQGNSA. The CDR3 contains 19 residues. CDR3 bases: TGTGCCAGCAGCCCCCGGACAGGGGCCCGTACTAGCGGGATGGGGGAGCAGTACTTC. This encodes CASSPRTGARTSGMGEQYF.

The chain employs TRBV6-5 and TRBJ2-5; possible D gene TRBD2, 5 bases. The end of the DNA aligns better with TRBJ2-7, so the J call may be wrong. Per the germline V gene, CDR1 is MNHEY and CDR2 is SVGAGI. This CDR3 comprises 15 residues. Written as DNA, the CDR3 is TGTGCCAGCAGGGATGAAGCGGCCGGGAACTACGAGCAGTACTTC. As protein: CASRDEAAGNYEQYF.

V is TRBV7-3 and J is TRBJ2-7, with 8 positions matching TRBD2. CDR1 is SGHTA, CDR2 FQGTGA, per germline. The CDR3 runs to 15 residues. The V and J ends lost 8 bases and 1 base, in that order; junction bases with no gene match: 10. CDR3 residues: CASEGLTSVSYEQYF. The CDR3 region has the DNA TGTGCCAGCGAGGGACTGACTAGCGTGTCCTACGAGCAGTACTTC.

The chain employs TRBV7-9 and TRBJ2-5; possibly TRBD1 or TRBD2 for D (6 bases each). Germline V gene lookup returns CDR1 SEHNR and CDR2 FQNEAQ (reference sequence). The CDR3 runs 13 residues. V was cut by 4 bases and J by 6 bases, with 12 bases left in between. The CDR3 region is CASSYTGRQTQYF. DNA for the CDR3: TGTGCCAGCAGCTATACAGGGAGGCAGACCCAGTACTTC.

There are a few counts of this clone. The CDR3 loop reads CASSQHSREKLFF. The CDR3 DNA reads as TGTGCCAGCAGCCAGCACAGCAGGGAAAAACTGTTTTTT. J is TRBJ1-4 and V is TRBV13; D unresolved. The CDR3 has 13 amino acids. V lost 5 bases and J lost 8, with 12 bases in between. Germline-derived CDR1 and CDR2 are PRHDT and FYEKMQ (reference sequence).

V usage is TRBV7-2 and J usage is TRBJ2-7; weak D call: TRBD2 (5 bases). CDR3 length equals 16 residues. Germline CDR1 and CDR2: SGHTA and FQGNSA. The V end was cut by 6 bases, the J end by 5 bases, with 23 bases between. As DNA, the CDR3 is TGTGCCAGCAGTACCTCAAGGAGGCTCGGCGACCACGAGCAGTACTTC. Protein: CASSTSRRLGDHEQYF.

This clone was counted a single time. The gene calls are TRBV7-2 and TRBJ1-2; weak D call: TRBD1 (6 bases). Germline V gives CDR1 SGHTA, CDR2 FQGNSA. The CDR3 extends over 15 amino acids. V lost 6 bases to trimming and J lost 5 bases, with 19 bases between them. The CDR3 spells CASSNIAGVGYGYTF. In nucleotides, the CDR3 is TGTGCCAGCAGTAATATTGCAGGGGTCGGGTATGGCTACACCTTC.

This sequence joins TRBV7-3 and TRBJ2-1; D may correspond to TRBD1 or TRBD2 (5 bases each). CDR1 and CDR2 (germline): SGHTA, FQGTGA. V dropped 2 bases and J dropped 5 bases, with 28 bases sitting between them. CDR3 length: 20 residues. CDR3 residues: CASSLWARVGTFKPDNEQFF. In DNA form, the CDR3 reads TGTGCCAGCAGCTTATGGGCCCGGGTCGGGACCTTCAAACCGGACAATGAGCAGTTCTTC. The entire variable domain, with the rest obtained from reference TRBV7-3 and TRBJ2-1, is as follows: GAGVSQTPSNKVTEKGKYVELRCDPISGHTALYWYRQSLGQGPEFLIYFQGTGAADDSGLPNDRFFAVRPEGSVSTLKIQRTERGDSAVYLCASSLWARVGTFKPDNEQFFGPGTRLTVL.

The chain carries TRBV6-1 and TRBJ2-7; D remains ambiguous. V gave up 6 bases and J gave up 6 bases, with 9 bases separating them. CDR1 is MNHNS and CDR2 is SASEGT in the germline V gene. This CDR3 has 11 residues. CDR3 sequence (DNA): TGTGCCAGCAGAGACGGACGCGAGCAGTACTTC. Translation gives CASRDGREQYF.

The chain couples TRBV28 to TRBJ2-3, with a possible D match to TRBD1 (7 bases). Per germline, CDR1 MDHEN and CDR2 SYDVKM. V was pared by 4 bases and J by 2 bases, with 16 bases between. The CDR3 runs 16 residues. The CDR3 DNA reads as TGTGCCAGCAGTTGGGGCGGGACAGTAAACACAGATACGCAGTATTTT. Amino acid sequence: CASSWGGTVNTDTQYF.

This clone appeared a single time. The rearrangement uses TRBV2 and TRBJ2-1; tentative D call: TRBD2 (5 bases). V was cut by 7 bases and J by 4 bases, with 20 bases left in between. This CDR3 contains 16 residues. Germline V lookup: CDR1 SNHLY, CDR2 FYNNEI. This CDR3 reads CASTPGTADPYNEQFF. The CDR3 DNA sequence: TGTGCCAGCACTCCCGGTACAGCGGACCCTTACAATGAGCAGTTCTTC.

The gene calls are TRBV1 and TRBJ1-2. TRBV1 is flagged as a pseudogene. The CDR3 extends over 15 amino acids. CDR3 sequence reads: CTSSQEGSPTYGYTF. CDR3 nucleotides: TGCACCAGCAGCCAAGAAGGTAGCCCCACCTATGGCTACACCTTC.

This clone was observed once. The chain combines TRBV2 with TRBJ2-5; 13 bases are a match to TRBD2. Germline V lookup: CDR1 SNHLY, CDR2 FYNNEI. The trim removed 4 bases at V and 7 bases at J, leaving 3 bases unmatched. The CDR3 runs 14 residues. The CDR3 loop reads CASSGTSGSWTQYF. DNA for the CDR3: TGTGCCAGCAGTGGGACTAGCGGGAGTTGGACCCAGTACTTC. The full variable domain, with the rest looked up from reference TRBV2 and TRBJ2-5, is EPEVTQTPSHQVTQMGQEVILRCVPISNHLYFYWYRQILGQKVEFLVSFYNNEISEKSEIFDDQFSVERPDGSNFTLKIRSTKLEDSAMYFCASSGTSGSWTQYFGPGTRLLVL.

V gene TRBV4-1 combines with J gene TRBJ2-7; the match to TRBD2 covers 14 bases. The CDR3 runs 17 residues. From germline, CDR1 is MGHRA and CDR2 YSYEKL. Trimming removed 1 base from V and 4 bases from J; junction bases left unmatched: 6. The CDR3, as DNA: TGCGCCAGCAGCCAAGTCTTTCGACTAGCGGGAGGGTACGAGCAGTACTTC. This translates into CASSQVFRLAGGYEQYF.

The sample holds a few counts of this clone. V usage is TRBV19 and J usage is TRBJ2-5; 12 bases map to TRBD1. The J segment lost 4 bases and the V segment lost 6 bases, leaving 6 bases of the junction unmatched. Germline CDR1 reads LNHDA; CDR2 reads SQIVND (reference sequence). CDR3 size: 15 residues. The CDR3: CASRLGTGGRETQYF. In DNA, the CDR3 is TGTGCCAGTAGACTAGGGACAGGGGGCAGAGAGACCCAGTACTTC. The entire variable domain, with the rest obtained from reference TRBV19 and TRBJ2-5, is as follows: DGGITQSPKYLFRKEGQNVTLSCEQNLNHDAMYWYRQDPGQGLRLIYYSQIVNDFQKGDIAEGYSVSREKKESFPLTVTSAQKNPTAFYLCASRLGTGGRETQYFGPGTRLLVL.

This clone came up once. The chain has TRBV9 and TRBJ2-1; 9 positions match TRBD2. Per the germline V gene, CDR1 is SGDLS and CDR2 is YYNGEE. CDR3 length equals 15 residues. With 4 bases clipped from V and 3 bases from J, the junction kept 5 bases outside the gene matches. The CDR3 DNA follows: TGTGCCAGCAGCACCGGGACTAGCAGCTACAATGAGCAGTTCTTC. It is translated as CASSTGTSSYNEQFF.

CDR3 loop: CASSVIPFPDTQYF. The DNA of the CDR3 is TGTGCCAGCAGCGTAATTCCTTTCCCAGATACGCAGTATTTT. The chain recombines TRBV9 with TRBJ2-3; D uncertain. Germline loops: CDR1 SGDLS, CDR2 YYNGEE. V gave up 1 base and J gave up 4 bases, with 10 bases separating them. The CDR3 is 14 amino acids.

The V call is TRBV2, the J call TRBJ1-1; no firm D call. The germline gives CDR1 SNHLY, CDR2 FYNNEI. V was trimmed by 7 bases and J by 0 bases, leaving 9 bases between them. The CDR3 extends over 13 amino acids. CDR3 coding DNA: TGTGCCAGCAACCCCCGGCTGAACACTGAAGCTTTCTTT. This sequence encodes CASNPRLNTEAFF.

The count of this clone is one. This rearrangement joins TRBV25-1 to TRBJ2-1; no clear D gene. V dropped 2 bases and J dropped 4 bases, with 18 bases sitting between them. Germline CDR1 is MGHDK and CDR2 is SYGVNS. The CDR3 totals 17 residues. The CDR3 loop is CASSELTSVGIYNEQFF. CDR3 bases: TGTGCCAGCAGTGAACTAACTTCAGTGGGAATTTACAATGAGCAGTTCTTC.

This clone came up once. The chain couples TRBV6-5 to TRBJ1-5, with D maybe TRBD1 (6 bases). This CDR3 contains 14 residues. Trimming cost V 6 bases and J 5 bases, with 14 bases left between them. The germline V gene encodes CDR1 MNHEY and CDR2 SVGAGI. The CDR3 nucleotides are TGTGCCAGCAGAAGTTCAGGGGTGGATCAGCCCCAGCATTTT. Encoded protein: CASRSSGVDQPQHF.

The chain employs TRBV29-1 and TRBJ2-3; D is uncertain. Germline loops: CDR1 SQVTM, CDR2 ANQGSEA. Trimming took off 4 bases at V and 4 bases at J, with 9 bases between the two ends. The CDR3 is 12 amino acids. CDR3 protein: CSVVIGSDTQYF. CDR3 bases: TGCAGCGTTGTAATTGGTTCAGATACGCAGTATTTT.

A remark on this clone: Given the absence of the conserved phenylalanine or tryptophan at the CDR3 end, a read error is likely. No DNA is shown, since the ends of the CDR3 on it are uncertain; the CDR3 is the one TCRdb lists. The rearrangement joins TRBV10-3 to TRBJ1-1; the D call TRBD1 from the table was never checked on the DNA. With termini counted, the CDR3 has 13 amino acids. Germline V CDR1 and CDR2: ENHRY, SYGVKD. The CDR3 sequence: CAISLETGMGVVV.

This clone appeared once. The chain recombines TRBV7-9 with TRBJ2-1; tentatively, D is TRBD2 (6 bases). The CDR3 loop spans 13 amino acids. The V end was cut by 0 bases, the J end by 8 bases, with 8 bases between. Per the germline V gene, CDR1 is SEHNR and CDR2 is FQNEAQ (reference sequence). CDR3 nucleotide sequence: TGTGCCAGCAGCTTAGCGGGGGGTGATGAGCAGTTCTTC. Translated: CASSLAGGDEQFF.

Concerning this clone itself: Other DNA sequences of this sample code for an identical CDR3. CDR3 in DNA: TGTGCCTGGTCTAGCACAGATACGCAGTATTTT. It encodes CAWSSTDTQYF. The rearrangement joins TRBV30 to TRBJ2-3, with D uncertain. V was pared by 5 bases and J by 0 bases, with 3 bases between. Germline CDR1 is GTSNPN and CDR2 is SVGIG (reference sequence). The CDR3 length is 11 residues.

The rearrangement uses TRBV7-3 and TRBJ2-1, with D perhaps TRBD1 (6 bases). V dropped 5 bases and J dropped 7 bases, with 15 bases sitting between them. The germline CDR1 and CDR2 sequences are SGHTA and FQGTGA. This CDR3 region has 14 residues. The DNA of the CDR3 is TGTGCCAGCAGCGCATGGGAAGGGGGAAATGAGCAGTTCTTC. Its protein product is CASSAWEGGNEQFF.